Listed below are T cell receptor beta chains from one sample, sequenced in a study of T cells in Graves' hyperthyroidism and ophthalmopathy. TCRdb used MiXCR to reprocess the multiplex PCR reads, holding one entry per CDR3 protein. The repertoire holds about 580,000 distinct CDR3 sequences, with approximately 44% as singletons. The material sequenced was peripheral blood or thyroid tissue (not recorded which). The receptors shown here come from a woman between 18 and 29 years old with Graves' hyperthyroidism. Each CDR3 is given with its conserved first and last residue. D genes are given only for firm matches. Expanded clones get a size class; other rows say once, few or many, or leave the size out.

d_call	clone_size	j_call	v_call	cdr3_aa	cdr3_nt
NA	once	TRBJ1-3	TRBV10-3	CAIRGDTGDTIYF	TGTGCCATCAGGGGGGACACGGGAGACACCATATATTTT
TRBD1	many	TRBJ2-7	TRBV2	CASSARTGTGDEQYF	TGTGCCAGCAGTGCAAGGACAGGGACGGGCGACGAGCAGTACTTC
TRBD1	NA	TRBJ1-3	TRBV24-1	CATSDTTTGGFGNTIYF	TGTGCCACCAGTGATACGACGACAGGGGGCTTTGGAAACACCATATATTTT
NA	many	TRBJ2-2	TRBV7-2	CASSLIRREAGELFF	TGTGCCAGCAGCTTAATCAGAAGGGAGGCCGGGGAGCTGTTTTTT
TRBD1	NA	TRBJ1-3	TRBV2	CASRVGTGNTIYF	TGTGCCAGCAGAGTTGGGACAGGGAACACCATATATTTT
TRBD1	NA	TRBJ1-2	TRBV15	CATSSLPQGVLYGYTF	TGTGCCACCAGCAGCCTCCCACAGGGGGTTCTCTATGGCTACACCTTC
NA	NA	TRBJ2-7	TRBV29-1	CSARYGGESYEQYF	TGCAGCGCAAGATACGGGGGAGAGTCCTACGAGCAGTACTTC
NA	many	TRBJ2-7	TRBV12-3/TRBV12-4	CASHGADMPYEQYF	TGTGCCAGCCATGGAGCGGACATGCCCTACGAGCAGTACTTC
NA	few	TRBJ2-7	TRBV12-5	CASGLKAGHEQYF	TGTGCTAGTGGTTTGAAGGCAGGGCACGAGCAGTACTTC
NA	many	TRBJ1-4	TRBV19	CASSFDRDEKLFF	TGTGCCAGTAGTTTTGACCGGGATGAAAAACTGTTTTTT
NA	many	TRBJ1-2	TRBV20-1	CSAPLASSYGYTF	TGCAGTGCTCCCCTCGCTAGTAGCTATGGCTACACCTTC
NA	NA	TRBJ1-2	TRBV7-9	CASSQGAQGTNYGYTF	TGTGCCAGCAGCCAAGGCGCGCAGGGGACTAACTATGGCTACACCTTC
NA	few	TRBJ2-6	TRBV15	CATSRGTVSYVLTF	TGTGCCACCAGCAGAGGGACGGTCTCCTACGTCCTGACTTTC
NA	many	TRBJ2-5	TRBV5-1	CASSLWDTAQETQYF	TGCGCCAGCAGCTTATGGGACACTGCGCAAGAGACCCAGTACTTC
TRBD1	NA	TRBJ1-2	TRBV7-2	CASSFGGTGVPNGYTF	TGTGCCAGCAGCTTTGGGGGGACAGGTGTCCCGAATGGCTACACCTTC
NA	many	TRBJ1-3	TRBV13	CASSVSGSNGDTIYF	TGTGCCAGCAGCGTATCCGGGAGCAACGGGGACACCATATATTTT
NA	few	TRBJ1-2	TRBV3-1	CASSQVGSGYGYTF	TGTGCCAGCAGCCAAGTAGGGTCGGGCTATGGCTACACCTTC
NA	NA	TRBJ2-3	TRBV10-1	CASSREFRTDTQYF	TGCGCCAGCAGTCGGGAGTTTCGCACAGATACGCAGTATTTT
NA	many	TRBJ1-1	TRBV6-6	CASSRAFGTEAFF	TGTGCCAGCAGCAGAGCGTTTGGGACTGAAGCTTTCTTT
TRBD1	NA	TRBJ1-2	TRBV5-5	CACNPGQGHGYTF	TGTGCCTGCAATCCGGGACAGGGCCATGGCTACACCTTC
TRBD2	many	TRBJ2-7	TRBV13	CASSARAGGPSSFEQYF	TGTGCCAGCAGCGCCCGCGCGGGAGGGCCGTCGTCTTTCGAGCAGTACTTC
NA	many	TRBJ2-7	TRBV7-6	CASSSRDSVSYEQYF	TGTGCCAGCAGCTCGCGGGACAGTGTCTCCTACGAGCAGTACTTC
TRBD1	NA	TRBJ2-5	TRBV7-9	CASSLVVPGQTYQETQYF	TGTGCCAGCAGCTTAGTTGTCCCGGGACAGACGTACCAAGAGACCCAGTACTTC
NA	NA	TRBJ2-7	TRBV7-3	CSSSSGPLSEQYF	TGTTCCAGCAGTAGTGGGCCGCTGAGTGAGCAGTACTTC